This T cell receptor (beta chain) comes out of a study of T-cell reconstitution after alpha-beta-depleted transplantation in children. The CDR3 has 14 amino acids. Per germline, CDR1 SGHNT and CDR2 YENEEA. V was cut by 5 bases and J by 3 bases, with 13 bases left in between. The authors prepared the TCRbeta library with unique molecular identifiers. TCRdb called the PCR reads again in MiXCR, with one record for every CDR3 protein. In the table there are about 610,000 distinct CDR3 sequences, about 10% of which are singletons. The sample in question was PBMCs from the stem cell graft donor, obtained from the stem cell graft. The chain is built from TRBV11-3 and TRBJ2-5; perhaps TRBD1 as D (6 bases). This receptor was taken from a human donor who donated a stem cell graft to a child with acute myeloid leukemia. The CDR3 nucleotides are TGTGCCAGCAGCGCTACCTACAGGGAAGAGACCCAGTACTTC. This gives the protein CASSATYREETQYF.